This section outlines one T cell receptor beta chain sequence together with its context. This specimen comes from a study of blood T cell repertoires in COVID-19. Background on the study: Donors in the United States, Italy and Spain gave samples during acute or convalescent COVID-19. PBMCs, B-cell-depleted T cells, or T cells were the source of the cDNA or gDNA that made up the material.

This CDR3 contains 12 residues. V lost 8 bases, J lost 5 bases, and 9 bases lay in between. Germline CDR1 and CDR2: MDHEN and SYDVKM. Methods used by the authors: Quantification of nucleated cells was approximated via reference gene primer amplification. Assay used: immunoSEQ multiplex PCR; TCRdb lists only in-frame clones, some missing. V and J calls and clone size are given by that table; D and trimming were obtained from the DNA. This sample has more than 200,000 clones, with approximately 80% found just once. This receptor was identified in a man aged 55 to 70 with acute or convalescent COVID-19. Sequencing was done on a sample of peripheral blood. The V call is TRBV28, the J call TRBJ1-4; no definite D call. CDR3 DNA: TGTGCCAGCCGCACTCCGAATGAAAAACTGTTTTTT. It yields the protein CASRTPNEKLFF.